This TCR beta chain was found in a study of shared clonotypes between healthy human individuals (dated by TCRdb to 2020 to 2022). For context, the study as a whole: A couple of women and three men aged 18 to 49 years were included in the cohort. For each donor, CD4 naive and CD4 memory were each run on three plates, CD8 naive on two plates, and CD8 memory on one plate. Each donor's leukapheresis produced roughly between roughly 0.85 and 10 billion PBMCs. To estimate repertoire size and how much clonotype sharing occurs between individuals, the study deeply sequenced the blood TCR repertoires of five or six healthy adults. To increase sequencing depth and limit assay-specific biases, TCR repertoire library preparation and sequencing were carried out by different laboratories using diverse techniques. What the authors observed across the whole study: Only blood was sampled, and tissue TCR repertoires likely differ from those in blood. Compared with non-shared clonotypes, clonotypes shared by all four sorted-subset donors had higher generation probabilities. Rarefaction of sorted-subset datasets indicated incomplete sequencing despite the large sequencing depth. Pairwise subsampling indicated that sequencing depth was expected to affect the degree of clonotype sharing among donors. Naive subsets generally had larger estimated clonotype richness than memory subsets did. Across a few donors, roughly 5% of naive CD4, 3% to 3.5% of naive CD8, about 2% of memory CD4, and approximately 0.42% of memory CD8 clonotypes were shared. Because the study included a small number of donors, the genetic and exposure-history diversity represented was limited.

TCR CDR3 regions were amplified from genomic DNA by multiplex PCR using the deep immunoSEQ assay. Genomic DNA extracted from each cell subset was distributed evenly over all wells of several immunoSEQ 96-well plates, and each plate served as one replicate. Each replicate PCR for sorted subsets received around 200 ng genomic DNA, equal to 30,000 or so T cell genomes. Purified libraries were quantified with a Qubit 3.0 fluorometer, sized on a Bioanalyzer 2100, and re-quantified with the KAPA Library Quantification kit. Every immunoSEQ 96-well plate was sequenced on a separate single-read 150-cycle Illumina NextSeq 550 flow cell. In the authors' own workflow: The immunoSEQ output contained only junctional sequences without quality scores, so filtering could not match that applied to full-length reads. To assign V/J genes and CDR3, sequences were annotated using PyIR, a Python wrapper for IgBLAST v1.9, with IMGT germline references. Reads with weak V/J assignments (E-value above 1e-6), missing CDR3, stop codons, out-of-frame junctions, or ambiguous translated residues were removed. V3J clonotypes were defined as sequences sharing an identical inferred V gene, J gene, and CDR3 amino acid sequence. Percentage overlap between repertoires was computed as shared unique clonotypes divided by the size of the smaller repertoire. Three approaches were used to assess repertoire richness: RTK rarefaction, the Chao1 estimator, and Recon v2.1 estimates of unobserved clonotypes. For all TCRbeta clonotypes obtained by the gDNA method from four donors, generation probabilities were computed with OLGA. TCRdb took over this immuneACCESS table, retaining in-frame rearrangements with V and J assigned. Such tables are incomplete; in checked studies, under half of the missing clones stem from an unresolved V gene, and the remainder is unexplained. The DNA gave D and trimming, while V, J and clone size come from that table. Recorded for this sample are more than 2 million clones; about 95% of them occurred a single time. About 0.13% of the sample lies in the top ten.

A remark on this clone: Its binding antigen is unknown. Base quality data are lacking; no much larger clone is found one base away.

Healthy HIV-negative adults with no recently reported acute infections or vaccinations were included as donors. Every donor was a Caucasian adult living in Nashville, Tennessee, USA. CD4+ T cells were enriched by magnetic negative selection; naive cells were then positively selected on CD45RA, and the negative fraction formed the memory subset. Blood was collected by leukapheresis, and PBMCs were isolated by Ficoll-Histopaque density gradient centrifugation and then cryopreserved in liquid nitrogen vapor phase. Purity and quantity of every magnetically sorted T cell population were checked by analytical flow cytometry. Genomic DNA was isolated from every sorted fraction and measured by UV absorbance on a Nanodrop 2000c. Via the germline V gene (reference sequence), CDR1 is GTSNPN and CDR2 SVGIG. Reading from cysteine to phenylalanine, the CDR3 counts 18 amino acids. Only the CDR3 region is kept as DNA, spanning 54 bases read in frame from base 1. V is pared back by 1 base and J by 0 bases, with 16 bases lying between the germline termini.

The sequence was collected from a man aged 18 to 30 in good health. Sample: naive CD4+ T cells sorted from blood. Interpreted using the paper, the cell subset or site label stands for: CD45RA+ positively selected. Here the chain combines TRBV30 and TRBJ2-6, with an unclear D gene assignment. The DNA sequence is TGTGCCTGGAGTGCGCGGCGGACCGTGAGCTCTGGGGCCAACGTCCTGACTTTC. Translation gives CAWSARRTVSSGANVLTF.